This TCR beta chain was found in a study of blood T cell repertoires in COVID-19. Trimming shortened V by 4 bases and J by 0 bases, and 7 bases separated the two germline ends. Germline assignment: CDR1 SGHKS and CDR2 YYEKEE (reference sequence). This CDR3 region has 13 residues. This table comes from immunoSEQ multiplex PCR, and its TCRdb copy is limited to in-frame clones, with some not included. In the table there are about 100,000 clones, approximately 80% of which are singletons. This sequence joins TRBV5-5 and TRBJ1-1; possibly TRBD1 for D (6 bases). The clonotype originates from a man between 45 and 60 years old with active or convalescent COVID-19. Sequenced sample: peripheral blood. The CDR3 DNA follows: TGTGCCAGCAGCAGGACAGTGAACACTGAAGCTTTCTTT. Protein sequence: CASSRTVNTEAFF.